The T cell receptor beta chain described here comes from a study of blood T cell repertoires in COVID-19. Study-level background: PBMCs, B-cell-depleted T cells, or T cells were the source of the cDNA or gDNA that made up the material.

Produced via immunoSEQ multiplex PCR; TCRdb's table is partial and in-frame only. The repertoire holds some 260,000 clones, roughly nine tenths seen once, with about 6% in the top ten. The CDR3 loop spans 14 amino acids. V lost 2 bases, J lost 7 bases, and 3 bases stayed unmatched. Germline-derived CDR1 and CDR2 are SGHDT and YYEEEE. Recruits, aged roughly 18 to 100 years, lived in 24 US areas. The chain links TRBV5-6 to TRBJ1-6; 7 bases align to TRBD1. Sequenced: PBMCs or T cells enriched from blood (not recorded which). The sequence was obtained from a woman between 25 and 40 years old with acute COVID-19. The CDR3 DNA reads as TGTGCCAGCAGCTTCGGGACAGAGAATTCACCCCTCCACTTT. This translates into CASSFGTENSPLHF. The whole variable domain, remainder taken from reference TRBV5-6 and TRBJ1-6, is DAGVTQSPTHLIKTRGQQVTLRCSPKSGHDTVSWYQQALGQGPQFIFQYYEEEERQRGNFPDRFSGHQFPNYSSELNVNALLLGDSALYLCASSFGTENSPLHFGNGTRLTVT.